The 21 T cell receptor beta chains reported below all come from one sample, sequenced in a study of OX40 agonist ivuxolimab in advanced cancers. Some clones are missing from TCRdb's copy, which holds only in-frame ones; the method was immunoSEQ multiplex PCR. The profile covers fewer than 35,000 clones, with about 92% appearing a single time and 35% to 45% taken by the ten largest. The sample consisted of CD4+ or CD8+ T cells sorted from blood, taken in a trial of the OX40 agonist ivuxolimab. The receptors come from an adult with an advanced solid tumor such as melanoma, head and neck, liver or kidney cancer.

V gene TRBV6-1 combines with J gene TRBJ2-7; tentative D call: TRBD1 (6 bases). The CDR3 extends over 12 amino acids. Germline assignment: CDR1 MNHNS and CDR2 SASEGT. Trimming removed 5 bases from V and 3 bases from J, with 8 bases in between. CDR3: CASSKGGYEQYF. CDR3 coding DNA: TGTGCCAGCAGTAAAGGGGGCTACGAGCAGTACTTC.

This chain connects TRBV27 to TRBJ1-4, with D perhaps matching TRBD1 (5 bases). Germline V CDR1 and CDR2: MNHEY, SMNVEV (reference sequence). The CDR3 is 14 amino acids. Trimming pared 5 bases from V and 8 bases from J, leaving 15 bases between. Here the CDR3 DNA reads TGTGCCAGCAGTCTCCAGGGAGCGGGGGAAAAACTGTTTTTT. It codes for CASSLQGAGEKLFF.

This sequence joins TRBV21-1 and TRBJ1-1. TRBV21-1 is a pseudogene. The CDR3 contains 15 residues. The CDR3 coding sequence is TGTGCCAGCAGGATTCGCTACACAATTCGCACTGAAGCTTTCTTT. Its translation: CASRIRYTIRTEAFF.

This chain's CDR3 is CASSPGQNYEQYF. The DNA of the CDR3 is TGTGCCAGCAGCCCGGGACAGAACTACGAGCAGTACTTC. The rearrangement joins TRBV5-4 to TRBJ2-7, with TRBD1 matching over 7 bases. In germline, CDR1 is SGHNT, CDR2 YYREEE (reference sequence). The CDR3 consists of 13 residues. V gave up 4 bases and J gave up 3 bases; unmatched junction bases: 4.

The CDR3 spells CASSPHRDPQADTQYF. The DNA of the CDR3 is TGTGCCAGCAGCCCCCACCGGGACCCGCAGGCAGATACGCAGTATTTT. The V call is TRBV7-9, the J call TRBJ2-3; D may match TRBD1 or TRBD2 (5 bases each). Trimming stripped 5 bases from V and 4 bases from J, with 19 bases between. Germline V gene sequence: CDR1 SEHNR, CDR2 FQNEAQ (reference sequence). The CDR3 consists of 16 residues. Full variable domain (rest looked up from reference TRBV7-9 and TRBJ2-3): DTGVSQNPRHKITKRGQNVTFRCDPISEHNRLYWYRQTLGQGPEFLTYFQNEAQLEKSRLLSDRFSAERPKGSFSTLEIQRTEQGDSAMYLCASSPHRDPQADTQYFGPGTRLTVL.

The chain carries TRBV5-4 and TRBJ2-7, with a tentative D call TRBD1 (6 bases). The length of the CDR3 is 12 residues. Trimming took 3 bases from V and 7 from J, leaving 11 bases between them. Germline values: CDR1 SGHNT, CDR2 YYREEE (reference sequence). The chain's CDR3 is CASSSGTPEQYF. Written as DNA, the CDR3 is TGTGCCAGCAGCTCCGGGACACCGGAGCAGTACTTC.

CDR3 sequence: CASNWSRGGTRAFF. The CDR3, as DNA: TGTGCCAGTAATTGGTCCCGAGGGGGGACCCGGGCTTTCTTT. V gene TRBV19 combines with J gene TRBJ1-1, with a weak D call TRBD1 (6 bases). Trimming shortened V by 7 bases and J by 11 bases, and 23 bases separated the two germline ends. The CDR3 is 14 residues long. Looked up from germline, CDR1 is LNHDA and CDR2 is SQIVND (reference sequence).

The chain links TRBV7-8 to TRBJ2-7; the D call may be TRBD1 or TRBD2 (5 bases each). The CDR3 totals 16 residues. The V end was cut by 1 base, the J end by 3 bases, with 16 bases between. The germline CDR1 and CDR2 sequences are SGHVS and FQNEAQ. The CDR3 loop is CASSLGLWGTNYEQYF. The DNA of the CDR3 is TGTGCCAGCAGCTTAGGCTTATGGGGGACCAACTACGAGCAGTACTTC. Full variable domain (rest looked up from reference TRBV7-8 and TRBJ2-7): GAGVSQSPRYKVAKRGQDVALRCDPISGHVSLFWYQQALGQGPEFLTYFQNEAQLDKSGLPSDRFFAERPEGSVSTLKIQRTQQEDSAVYLCASSLGLWGTNYEQYFGPGTRLTVT.

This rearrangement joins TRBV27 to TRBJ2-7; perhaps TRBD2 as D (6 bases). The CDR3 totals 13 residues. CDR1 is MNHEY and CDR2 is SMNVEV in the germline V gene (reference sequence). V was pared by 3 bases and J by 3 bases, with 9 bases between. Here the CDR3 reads CASSFSGSYEQYF. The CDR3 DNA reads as TGTGCCAGCAGTTTCTCCGGGAGCTACGAGCAGTACTTC.

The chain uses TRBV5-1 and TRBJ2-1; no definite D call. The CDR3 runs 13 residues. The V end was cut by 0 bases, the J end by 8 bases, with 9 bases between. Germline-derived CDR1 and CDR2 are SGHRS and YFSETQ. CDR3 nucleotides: TGCGCCAGCAGCTTGGGGCTCTTCGATGAGCAGTTCTTC. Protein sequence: CASSLGLFDEQFF.

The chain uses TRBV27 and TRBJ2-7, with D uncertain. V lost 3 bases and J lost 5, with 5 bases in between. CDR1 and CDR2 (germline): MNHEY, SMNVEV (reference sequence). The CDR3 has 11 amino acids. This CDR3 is CASSLGNEQYF. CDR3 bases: TGTGCCAGCAGTTTGGGTAACGAGCAGTACTTC.

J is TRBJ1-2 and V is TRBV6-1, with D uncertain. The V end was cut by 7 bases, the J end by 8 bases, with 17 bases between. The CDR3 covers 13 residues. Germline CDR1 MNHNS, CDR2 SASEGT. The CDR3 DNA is TGTGCCAGCATTAAAACAGCCGCCCGGGGCTACACCTTC. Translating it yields CASIKTAARGYTF.

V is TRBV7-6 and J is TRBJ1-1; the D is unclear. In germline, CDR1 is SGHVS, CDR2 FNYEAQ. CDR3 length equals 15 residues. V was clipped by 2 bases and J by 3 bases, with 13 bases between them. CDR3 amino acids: CASSLFGRGDTEAFF. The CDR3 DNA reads TGTGCCAGCAGCTTATTTGGCAGAGGAGACACTGAAGCTTTCTTT.

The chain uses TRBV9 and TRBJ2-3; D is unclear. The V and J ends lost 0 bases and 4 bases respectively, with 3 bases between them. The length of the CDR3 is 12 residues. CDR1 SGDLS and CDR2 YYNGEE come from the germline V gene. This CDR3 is CASSVVSDTQYF. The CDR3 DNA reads TGTGCCAGCAGCGTAGTTTCAGATACGCAGTATTTT. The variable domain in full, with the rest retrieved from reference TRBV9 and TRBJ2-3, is DSGVTQTPKHLITATGQRVTLRCSPRSGDLSVYWYQQSLDQGLQFLIQYYNGEERAKGNILERFSAQQFPDLHSELNLSSLELGDSALYFCASSVVSDTQYFGPGTRLTVL.

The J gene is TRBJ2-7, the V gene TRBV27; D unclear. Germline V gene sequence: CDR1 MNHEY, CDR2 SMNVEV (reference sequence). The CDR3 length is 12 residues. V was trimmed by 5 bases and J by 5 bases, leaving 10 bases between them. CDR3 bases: TGTGCCAGCAGTAACTCCCCACACGAGCAGTACTTC. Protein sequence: CASSNSPHEQYF.

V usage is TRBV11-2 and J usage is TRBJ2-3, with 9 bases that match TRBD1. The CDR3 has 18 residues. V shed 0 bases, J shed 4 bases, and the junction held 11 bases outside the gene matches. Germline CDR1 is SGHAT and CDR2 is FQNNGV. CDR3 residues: CASSLESVGTGISDTQYF. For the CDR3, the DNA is TGTGCCAGCAGCTTAGAGTCGGTGGGGACAGGGATTTCAGATACGCAGTATTTT. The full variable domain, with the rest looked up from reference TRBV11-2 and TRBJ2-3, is EAGVAQSPRYKIIEKRQSVAFWCNPISGHATLYWYQQILGQGPKLLIQFQNNGVVDDSQLPKDRFSAERLKGVDSTLKIQPAKLEDSAVYLCASSLESVGTGISDTQYFGPGTRLTVL.

The CDR3 DNA is TGTGCCAGCAGTTACAACCGACAGACCTTGAACACTGAAGCTTTCTTT. This encodes CASSYNRQTLNTEAFF. This rearrangement joins TRBV6-5 to TRBJ1-1; perhaps TRBD1 as D (5 bases). The CDR3 is 16 amino acids. The ends were cut back, 2 bases at V and 0 bases at J, with 13 bases in the middle. Germline assignment: CDR1 MNHEY and CDR2 SVGAGI.

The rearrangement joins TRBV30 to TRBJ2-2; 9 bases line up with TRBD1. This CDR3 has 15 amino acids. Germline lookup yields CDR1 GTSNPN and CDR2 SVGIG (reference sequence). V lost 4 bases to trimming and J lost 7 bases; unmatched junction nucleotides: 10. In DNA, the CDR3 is TGTGCCTGGACTGGACAGGGGAGGAAGGACGGGGAGCTGTTTTTT. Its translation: CAWTGQGRKDGELFF.

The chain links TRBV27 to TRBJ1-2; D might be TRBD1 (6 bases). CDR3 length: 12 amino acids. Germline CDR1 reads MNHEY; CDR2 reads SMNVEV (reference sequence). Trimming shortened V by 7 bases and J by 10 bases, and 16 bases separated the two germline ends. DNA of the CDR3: TGTGCCAGCAAGGGGGGCGGCCTTGACTACACCTTC. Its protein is CASKGGGLDYTF.

CDR3 sequence: CASSGTGDYEQYF. CDR3 sequence (DNA): TGTGCCAGCAGTGGTACAGGAGATTACGAGCAGTACTTC. V usage is TRBV2 and J usage is TRBJ2-7; a possible D gene is TRBD1 (5 bases). V lost 4 bases and J 4 bases, leaving 11 bases between the germline ends. Germline-derived CDR1 and CDR2 are SNHLY and FYNNEI. The CDR3 length is 13 residues.

The DNA of the CDR3 is TGTGCCACCAGTAAGGACCTCGCGAGCTCCTACGAGCAGTACTTC. Its translation: CATSKDLASSYEQYF. The chain employs TRBV15 and TRBJ2-7; D unclear. The CDR3 covers 15 residues. Trimming removed 6 bases from V and 0 bases from J, with 15 bases in between. From germline, CDR1 is LNHNV and CDR2 YYDKDF (reference sequence).